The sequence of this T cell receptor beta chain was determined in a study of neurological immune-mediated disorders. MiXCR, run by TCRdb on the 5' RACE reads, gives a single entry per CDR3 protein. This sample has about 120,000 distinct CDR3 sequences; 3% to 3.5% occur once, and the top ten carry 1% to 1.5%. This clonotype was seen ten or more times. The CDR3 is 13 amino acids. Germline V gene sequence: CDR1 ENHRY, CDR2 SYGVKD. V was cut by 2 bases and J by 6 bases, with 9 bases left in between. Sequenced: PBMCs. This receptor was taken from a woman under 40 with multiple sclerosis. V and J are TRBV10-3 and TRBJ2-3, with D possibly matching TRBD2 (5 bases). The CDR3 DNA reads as TGTGCCATCAGTGAGGGGGAGTCGGATACGCAGTATTTT. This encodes CAISEGESDTQYF.